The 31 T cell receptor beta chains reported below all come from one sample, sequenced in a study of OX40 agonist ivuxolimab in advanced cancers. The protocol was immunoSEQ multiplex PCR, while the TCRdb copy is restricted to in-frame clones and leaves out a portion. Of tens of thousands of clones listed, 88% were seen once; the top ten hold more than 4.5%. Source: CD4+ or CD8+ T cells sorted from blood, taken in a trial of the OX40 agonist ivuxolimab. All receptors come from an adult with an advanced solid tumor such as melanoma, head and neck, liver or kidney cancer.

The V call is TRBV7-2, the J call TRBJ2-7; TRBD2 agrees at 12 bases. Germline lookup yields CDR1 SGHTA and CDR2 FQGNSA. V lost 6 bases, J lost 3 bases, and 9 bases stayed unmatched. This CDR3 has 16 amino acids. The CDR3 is CASSRLTSGSGYEQYF. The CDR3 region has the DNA TGTGCCAGCAGTCGACTGACTAGCGGGAGCGGCTACGAGCAGTACTTC.

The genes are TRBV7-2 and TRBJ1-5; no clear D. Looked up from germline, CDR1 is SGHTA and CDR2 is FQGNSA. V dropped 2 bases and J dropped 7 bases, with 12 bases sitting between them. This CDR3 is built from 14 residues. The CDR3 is CASSLLGPAQPQHF. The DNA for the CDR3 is TGTGCCAGCAGCTTATTGGGCCCGGCCCAGCCCCAGCATTTT.

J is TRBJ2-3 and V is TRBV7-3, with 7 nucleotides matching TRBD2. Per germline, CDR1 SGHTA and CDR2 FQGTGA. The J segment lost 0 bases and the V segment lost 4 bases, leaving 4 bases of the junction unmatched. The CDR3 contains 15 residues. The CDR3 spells CASSSRLASTDTQYF. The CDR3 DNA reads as TGTGCCAGCAGCTCAAGACTAGCAAGCACAGATACGCAGTATTTT.

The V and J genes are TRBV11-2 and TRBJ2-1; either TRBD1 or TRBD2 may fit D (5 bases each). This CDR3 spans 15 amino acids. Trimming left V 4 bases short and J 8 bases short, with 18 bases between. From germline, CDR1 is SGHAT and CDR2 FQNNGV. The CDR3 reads CASSSGPIRMDEQFF. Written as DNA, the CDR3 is TGTGCCAGCAGCTCGGGACCCATAAGAATGGATGAGCAGTTCTTC.

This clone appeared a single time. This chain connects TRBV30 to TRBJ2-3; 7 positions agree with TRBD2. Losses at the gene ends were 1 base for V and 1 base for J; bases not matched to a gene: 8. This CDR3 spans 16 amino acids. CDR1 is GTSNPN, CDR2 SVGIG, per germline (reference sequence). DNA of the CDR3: TGTGCCTGGAGTGGGACTAGAGTCTCGGGCACAGATACGCAGTATTTT. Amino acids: CAWSGTRVSGTDTQYF.

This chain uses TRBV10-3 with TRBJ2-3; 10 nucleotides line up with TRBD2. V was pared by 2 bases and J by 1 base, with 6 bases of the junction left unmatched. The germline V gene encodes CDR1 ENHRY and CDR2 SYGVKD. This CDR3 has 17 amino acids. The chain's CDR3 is CAISELGLAERTDTQYF. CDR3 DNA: TGTGCCATCAGTGAGCTCGGACTAGCGGAACGCACAGATACGCAGTATTTT.

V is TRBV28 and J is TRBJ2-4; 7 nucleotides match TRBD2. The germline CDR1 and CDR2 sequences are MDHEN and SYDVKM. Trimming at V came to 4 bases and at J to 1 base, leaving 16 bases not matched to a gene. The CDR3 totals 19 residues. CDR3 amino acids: CASSSTARFGGSAKNIQYF. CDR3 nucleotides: TGTGCCAGCAGTTCGACCGCCCGCTTCGGGGGGTCGGCCAAAAACATTCAGTACTTC.

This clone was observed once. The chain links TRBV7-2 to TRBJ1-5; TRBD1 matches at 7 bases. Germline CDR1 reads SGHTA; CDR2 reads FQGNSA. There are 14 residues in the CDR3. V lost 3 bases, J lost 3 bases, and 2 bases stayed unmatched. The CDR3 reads CASSFGTANQPQHF. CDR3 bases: TGTGCCAGCAGCTTCGGGACAGCCAATCAGCCCCAGCATTTT.

This CDR3 is CASSYSQGGTEAFF. CDR3 sequence (DNA): TGTGCCAGCAGTTACTCGCAGGGGGGCACTGAAGCTTTCTTT. The rearrangement links TRBV6-5 to TRBJ1-1; 7 positions match TRBD1. Germline V gene lookup returns CDR1 MNHEY and CDR2 SVGAGI. The CDR3 extends over 14 amino acids. The V and J ends lost 0 bases and 4 bases, in that order; junction bases with no gene match: 2.

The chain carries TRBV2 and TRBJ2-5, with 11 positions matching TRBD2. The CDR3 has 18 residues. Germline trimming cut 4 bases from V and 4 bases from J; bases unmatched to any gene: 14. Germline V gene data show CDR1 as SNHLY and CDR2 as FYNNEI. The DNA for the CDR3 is TGTGCCAGCAGTGGGTTCCTAGCGGGGGGCCAGAGAGGAGAGACCCAGTACTTC. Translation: CASSGFLAGGQRGETQYF.

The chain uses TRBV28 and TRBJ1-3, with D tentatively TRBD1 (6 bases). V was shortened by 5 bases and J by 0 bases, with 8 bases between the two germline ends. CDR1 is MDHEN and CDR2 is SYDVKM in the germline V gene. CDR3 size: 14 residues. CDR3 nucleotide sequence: TGTGCCAGCAGTACAGGGTTCTCTGGAAACACCATATATTTT. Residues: CASSTGFSGNTIYF.

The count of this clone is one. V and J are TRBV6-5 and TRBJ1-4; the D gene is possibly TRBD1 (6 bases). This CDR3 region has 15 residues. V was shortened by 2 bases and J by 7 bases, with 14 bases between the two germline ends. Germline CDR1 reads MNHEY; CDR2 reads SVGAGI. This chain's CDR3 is CASSYGQGLGEKLFF. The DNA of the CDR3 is TGTGCCAGCAGTTACGGGCAGGGGCTAGGTGAAAAACTGTTTTTT.

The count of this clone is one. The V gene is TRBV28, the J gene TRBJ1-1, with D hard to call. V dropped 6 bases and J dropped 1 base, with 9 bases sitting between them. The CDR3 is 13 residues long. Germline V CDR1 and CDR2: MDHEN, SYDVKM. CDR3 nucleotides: TGTGCCAGCAGGTGGACGGAGAACACTGAAGCTTTCTTT. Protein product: CASRWTENTEAFF.

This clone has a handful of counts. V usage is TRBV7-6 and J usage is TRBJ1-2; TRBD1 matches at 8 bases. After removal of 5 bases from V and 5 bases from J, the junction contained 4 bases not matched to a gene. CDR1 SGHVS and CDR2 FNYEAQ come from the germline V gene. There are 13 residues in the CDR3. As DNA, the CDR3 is TGTGCCAGCAGCCGGGACAGGACGTATGGCTACACCTTC. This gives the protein CASSRDRTYGYTF.

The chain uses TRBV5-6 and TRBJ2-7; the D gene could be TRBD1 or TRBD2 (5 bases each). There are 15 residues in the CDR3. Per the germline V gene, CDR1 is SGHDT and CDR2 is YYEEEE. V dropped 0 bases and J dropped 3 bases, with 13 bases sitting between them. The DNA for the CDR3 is TGTGCCAGCAGCTTGGAAGGGGTAGGGAGCTACGAGCAGTACTTC. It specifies CASSLEGVGSYEQYF.

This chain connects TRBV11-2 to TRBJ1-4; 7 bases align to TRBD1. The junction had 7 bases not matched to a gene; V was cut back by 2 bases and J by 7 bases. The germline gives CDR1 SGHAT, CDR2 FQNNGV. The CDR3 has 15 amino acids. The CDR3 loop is CASSLSLGQSEKLFF. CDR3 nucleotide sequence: TGTGCCAGCAGCTTAAGCTTGGGACAGAGTGAAAAACTGTTTTTT.

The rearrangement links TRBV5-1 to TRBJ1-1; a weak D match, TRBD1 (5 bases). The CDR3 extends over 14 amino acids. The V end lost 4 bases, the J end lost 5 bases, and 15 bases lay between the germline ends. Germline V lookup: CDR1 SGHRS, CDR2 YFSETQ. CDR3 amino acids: CASSTGTDGTEAFF. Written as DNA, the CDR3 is TGCGCCAGCAGCACCGGGACGGACGGGACTGAAGCTTTCTTT. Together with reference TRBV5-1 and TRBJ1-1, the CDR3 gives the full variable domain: KAGVTQTPRYLIKTRGQQVTLSCSPISGHRSVSWYQQTPGQGLQFLFEYFSETQRNKGNFPGRFSGRQFSNSRSEMNVSTLELGDSALYLCASSTGTDGTEAFFGQGTRLTVV.

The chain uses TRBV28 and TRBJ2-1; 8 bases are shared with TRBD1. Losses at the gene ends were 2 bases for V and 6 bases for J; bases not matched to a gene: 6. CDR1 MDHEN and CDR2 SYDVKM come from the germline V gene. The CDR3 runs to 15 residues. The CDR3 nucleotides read TGTGCCAGCAGTTTAGTTACTACAGGGGGCAATGAGCAGTTCTTC. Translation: CASSLVTTGGNEQFF. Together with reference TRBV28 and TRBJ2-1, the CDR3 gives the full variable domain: DVKVTQSSRYLVKRTGEKVFLECVQDMDHENMFWYRQDPGLGLRLIYFSYDVKMKEKGDIPEGYSVSREKKERFSLILESASTNQTSMYLCASSLVTTGGNEQFFGPGTRLTVL.

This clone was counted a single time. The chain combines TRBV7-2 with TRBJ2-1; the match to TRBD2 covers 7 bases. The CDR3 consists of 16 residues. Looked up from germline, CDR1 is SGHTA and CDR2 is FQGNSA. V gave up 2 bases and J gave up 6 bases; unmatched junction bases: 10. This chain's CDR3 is CASSLSGGGSRNEQFF. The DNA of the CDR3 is TGTGCCAGCAGCTTATCGGGGGGTGGTTCCCGCAATGAGCAGTTCTTC.

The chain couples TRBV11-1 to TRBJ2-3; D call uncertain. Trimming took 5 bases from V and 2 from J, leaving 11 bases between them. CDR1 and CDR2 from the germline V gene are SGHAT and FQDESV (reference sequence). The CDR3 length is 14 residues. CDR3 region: CASSPRLFTDTQYF. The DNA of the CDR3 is TGTGCCAGCAGCCCGAGGTTATTCACAGATACGCAGTATTTT.

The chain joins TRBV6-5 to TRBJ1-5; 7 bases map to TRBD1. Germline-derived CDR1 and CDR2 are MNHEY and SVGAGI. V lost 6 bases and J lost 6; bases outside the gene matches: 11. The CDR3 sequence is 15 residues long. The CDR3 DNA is TGTGCCAGCAGCCCCGGACAGGTTGGGCGTCAGCCCCAGCATTTT. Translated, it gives CASSPGQVGRQPQHF.

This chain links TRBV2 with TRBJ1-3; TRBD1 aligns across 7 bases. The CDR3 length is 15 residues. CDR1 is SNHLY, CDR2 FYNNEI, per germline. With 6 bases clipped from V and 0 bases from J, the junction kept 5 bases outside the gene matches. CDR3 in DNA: TGTGCCAGCAGCGCCGGGACAGCCTCTGGAAACACCATATATTTT. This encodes CASSAGTASGNTIYF.

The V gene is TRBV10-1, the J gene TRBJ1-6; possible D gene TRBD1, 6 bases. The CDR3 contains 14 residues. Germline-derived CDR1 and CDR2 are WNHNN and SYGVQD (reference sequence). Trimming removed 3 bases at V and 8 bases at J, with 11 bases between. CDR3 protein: CASSDLYRDSPLHF. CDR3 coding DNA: TGCGCCAGCAGTGACCTTTACAGGGATTCACCCCTCCACTTT.

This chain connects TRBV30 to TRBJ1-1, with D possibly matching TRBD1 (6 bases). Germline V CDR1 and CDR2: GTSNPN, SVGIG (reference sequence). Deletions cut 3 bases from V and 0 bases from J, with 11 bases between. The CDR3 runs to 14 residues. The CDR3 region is CAWSITGLNTEAFF. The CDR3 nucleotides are TGTGCCTGGAGCATAACAGGGCTGAACACTGAAGCTTTCTTT.

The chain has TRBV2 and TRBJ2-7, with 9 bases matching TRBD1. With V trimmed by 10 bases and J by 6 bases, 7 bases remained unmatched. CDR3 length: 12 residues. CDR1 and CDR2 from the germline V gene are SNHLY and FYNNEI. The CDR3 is CATGGTGREQYF. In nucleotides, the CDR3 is TGTGCCACCGGGGGGACAGGGCGCGAGCAGTACTTC.

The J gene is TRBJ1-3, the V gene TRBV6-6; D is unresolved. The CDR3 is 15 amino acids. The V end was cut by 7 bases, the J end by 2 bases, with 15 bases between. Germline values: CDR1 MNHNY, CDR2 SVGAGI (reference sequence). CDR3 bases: TGTGCCAGCACCCAGGCGAGGGCTCCTGGAAACACCATATATTTT. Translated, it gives CASTQARAPGNTIYF.

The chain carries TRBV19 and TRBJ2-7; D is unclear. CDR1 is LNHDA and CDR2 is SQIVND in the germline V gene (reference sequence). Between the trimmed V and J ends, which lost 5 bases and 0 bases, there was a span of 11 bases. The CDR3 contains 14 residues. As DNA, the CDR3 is TGTGCCAGTAGTGCGATGACTGGCTCCTACGAGCAGTACTTC. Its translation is CASSAMTGSYEQYF. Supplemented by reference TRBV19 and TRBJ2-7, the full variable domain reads DGGITQSPKYLFRKEGQNVTLSCEQNLNHDAMYWYRQDPGQGLRLIYYSQIVNDFQKGDIAEGYSVSREKKESFPLTVTSAQKNPTAFYLCASSAMTGSYEQYFGPGTRLTVT.

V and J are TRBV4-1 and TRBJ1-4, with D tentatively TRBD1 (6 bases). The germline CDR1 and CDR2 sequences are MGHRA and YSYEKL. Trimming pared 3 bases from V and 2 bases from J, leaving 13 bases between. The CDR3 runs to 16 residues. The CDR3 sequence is CASSQATGSTNEKLFF. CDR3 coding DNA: TGCGCCAGCAGCCAGGCTACAGGGTCGACTAATGAAAAACTGTTTTTT.

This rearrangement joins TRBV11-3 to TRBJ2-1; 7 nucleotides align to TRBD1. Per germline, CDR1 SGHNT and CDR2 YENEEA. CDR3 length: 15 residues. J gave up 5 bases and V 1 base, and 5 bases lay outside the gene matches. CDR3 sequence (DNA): TGTGCCAGCAGCTTAGCAGGGGGACCTAACAATGAGCAGTTCTTC. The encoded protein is CASSLAGGPNNEQFF. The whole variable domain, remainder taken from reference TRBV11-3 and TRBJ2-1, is EAGVVQSPRYKIIEKKQPVAFWCNPISGHNTLYWYLQNLGQGPELLIRYENEEAVDDSQLPKDRFSAERLKGVDSTLKIQPAELGDSAVYLCASSLAGGPNNEQFFGPGTRLTVL.

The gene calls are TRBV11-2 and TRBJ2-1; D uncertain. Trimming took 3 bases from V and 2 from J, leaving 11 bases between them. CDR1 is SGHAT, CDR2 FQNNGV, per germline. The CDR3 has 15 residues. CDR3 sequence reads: CASSFGRVAYNEQFF. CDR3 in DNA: TGTGCCAGCAGCTTTGGTCGGGTCGCCTACAATGAGCAGTTCTTC.

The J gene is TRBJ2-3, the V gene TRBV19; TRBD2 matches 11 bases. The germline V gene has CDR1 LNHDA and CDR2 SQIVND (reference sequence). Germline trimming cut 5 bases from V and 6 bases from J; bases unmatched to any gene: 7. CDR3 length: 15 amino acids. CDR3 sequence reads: CASSLAGGHGDTQYF. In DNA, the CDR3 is TGTGCCAGTAGTCTAGCGGGAGGCCACGGGGATACGCAGTATTTT. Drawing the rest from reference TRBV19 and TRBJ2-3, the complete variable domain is DGGITQSPKYLFRKEGQNVTLSCEQNLNHDAMYWYRQDPGQGLRLIYYSQIVNDFQKGDIAEGYSVSREKKESFPLTVTSAQKNPTAFYLCASSLAGGHGDTQYFGPGTRLTVL.